A single sample gave rise to the 24 T cell receptor beta chains below, sequenced in a study of T cells in Graves' hyperthyroidism and ophthalmopathy. TCR beta CDR3 region amplification was performed from RNA transcripts. A first-round RT-PCR of the TCR CDR3 used the HTBI primer set. TCRdb re-called the multiplex PCR reads through MiXCR, storing one row per CDR3 protein. This table has approximately 600,000 distinct CDR3 sequences, 14% appearing once. The specimen sequenced was blood. These receptors all stem from a woman under 30 with Graves' ophthalmopathy.

The sample holds a few counts of this clonotype. V is TRBV5-4 and J is TRBJ2-1, with 10 nucleotides matching TRBD2. The CDR3 is 15 residues long. Germline values: CDR1 SGHNT, CDR2 YYREEE (reference sequence). The V segment lost 7 bases and the J segment 4 bases; nucleotides outside the gene matches: 8. The CDR3 coding sequence is TGTGCCAGCGCCCCCGGGACTAGCGCGTACAATGAGCAGTTCTTC. This gives the protein CASAPGTSAYNEQFF.

On this clonotype: This may be a read error, as it is one base from a much larger clone. The CDR3 spells CASSLDRAGGNIQYF. CDR3 DNA: TGTGCCAGCAGCTTAGATCGGGCAGGGGGAAACATTCAGTACTTC. This chain joins TRBV11-2 and TRBJ2-4, with 7 bases matching TRBD1. Germline V gene lookup returns CDR1 SGHAT and CDR2 FQNNGV. This CDR3 spans 15 amino acids. The J segment lost 6 bases and the V segment lost 0 bases, leaving 5 bases of the junction unmatched. The variable domain in full, with the rest retrieved from reference TRBV11-2 and TRBJ2-4, is EAGVAQSPRYKIIEKRQSVAFWCNPISGHATLYWYQQILGQGPKLLIQFQNNGVVDDSQLPKDRFSAERLKGVDSTLKIQPAKLEDSAVYLCASSLDRAGGNIQYFGAGTRLSVL.

This clonotype appeared a few times. The chain is built from TRBV20-1 and TRBJ2-2; 10 bases fit TRBD2. Germline values: CDR1 DFQATT, CDR2 SNEGSKA (reference sequence). V shed 3 bases, J shed 8 bases, and the junction held 12 bases outside the gene matches. The CDR3 totals 16 residues. The CDR3, as DNA: TGCAGTGCTAGGGGTGGAGCGGGAGGGCCTTCGGGGGAGCTGTTTTTT. It codes for CSARGGAGGPSGELFF.

This clonotype was counted at least ten times. The genes are TRBV2 and TRBJ2-5; no clear D gene. CDR3 length: 14 amino acids. Germline CDR1 and CDR2: SNHLY and FYNNEI. The V and J ends lost 4 bases and 1 base respectively, with 10 bases between them. The CDR3 region is CASSALAAQETQYF. DNA of the CDR3: TGTGCCAGCAGTGCCTTGGCAGCCCAAGAGACCCAGTACTTC.

The chain combines TRBV24-1 with TRBJ2-7, with TRBD2 matching over 16 bases. After removal of 5 bases from V and 0 bases from J, the junction contained 12 bases not matched to a gene. This CDR3 contains 20 residues. Germline CDR1 and CDR2: KGHDR and SFDVKD. CDR3 protein: CATSVTPGLAGGPLSYEQYF. The CDR3 coding sequence is TGTGCCACCAGTGTCACACCGGGACTAGCGGGAGGGCCCCTCTCCTACGAGCAGTACTTC.

This clonotype was counted ten times or more. The rearrangement links TRBV9 to TRBJ2-4, with D possibly TRBD1 on 7 matching bases. Trimming took 2 bases from V and 0 from J, leaving 12 bases between them. Per germline, CDR1 SGDLS and CDR2 YYNGEE. The CDR3 is 16 residues long. The CDR3 protein is CASSVQGGGAKNIQYF. The CDR3 nucleotides read TGTGCCAGCAGCGTCCAGGGGGGAGGAGCCAAAAACATTCAGTACTTC.

This clonotype was observed at least ten times. Germline and junction disagree at one end, which may indicate a read error. J is TRBJ2-5 and V is TRBV20-1; possibly TRBD2 for D (6 bases). Germline V CDR1 and CDR2: DFQATT, SNEGSKA (reference sequence). This CDR3 spans 17 amino acids. The CDR3 here is CSAGDIPGLRREETQYF. CDR3 coding DNA: TGCAGTGCTGGAGATATCCCGGGACTGCGCCGAGAAGAGACCCAGTACTTC.

This clonotype was recorded at least ten times. The J gene is TRBJ2-7, the V gene TRBV10-3; D is uncertain. The length of the CDR3 is 12 residues. The germline V and J ends were trimmed by 3 bases and 2 bases, with 5 bases remaining between them. CDR1 is ENHRY and CDR2 is SYGVKD in the germline V gene. This CDR3 is CAISDTTYEQYF. The DNA of the CDR3 is TGTGCCATCAGTGACACTACCTACGAGCAGTACTTC.

This clonotype was counted at least ten times. This chain uses TRBV3-1 with TRBJ1-5; 7 bases align to TRBD1. The CDR3 extends over 16 amino acids. Trimming removed 4 bases from V and 5 bases from J; junction bases left unmatched: 11. Looked up from germline, CDR1 is LGHDT and CDR2 is YNNKEL (reference sequence). The chain's CDR3 is CASSPPGGGRDQPQHF. The DNA for the CDR3 is TGTGCCAGCAGCCCGCCAGGGGGGGGACGGGATCAGCCCCAGCATTTT.

This clonotype was seen a handful of times. The V gene is TRBV27, the J gene TRBJ1-2; weak D call: TRBD1 (6 bases). V was clipped by 8 bases and J by 6 bases, with 16 bases between them. The CDR3 runs 13 residues. The V gene's germline CDR1 is MNHEY and CDR2 SMNVEV (reference sequence). The CDR3: CASRGTGLNGYTF. The DNA for the CDR3 is TGTGCCAGCCGGGGTACAGGGCTAAATGGCTACACCTTC.

The rearrangement joins TRBV12-3 or TRBV12-4 to TRBJ1-6, with D perhaps TRBD1 (5 bases). The V end lost 5 bases, the J end lost 3 bases, and 32 bases lay between the germline ends. This CDR3 is built from 22 residues. The CDR3 here is CASSRVRQSLFLPANYNSPLHF. CDR3 sequence (DNA): TGTGCCAGCAGTCGGGTTCGACAGAGCTTGTTTCTCCCAGCCAACTATAATTCACCCCTCCACTTT.

The chain carries TRBV27 and TRBJ2-2, with 7 bases aligning to TRBD2. V shed 6 bases and J 6 bases; nucleotides not matched to a gene: 7. This CDR3 comprises 14 residues. Germline values: CDR1 MNHEY, CDR2 SMNVEV (reference sequence). CDR3 sequence: CASRAGDGAGELFF. The CDR3 nucleotides are TGTGCCAGCAGGGCGGGAGACGGGGCCGGGGAGCTGTTTTTT.

The table lists this clonotype with many counts. This chain joins TRBV12-3 or TRBV12-4 and TRBJ2-2, with TRBD1 matching 7 bases. J gave up 2 bases and V 6 bases, and 6 bases lay outside the gene matches. The CDR3 contains 15 residues. The CDR3 sequence: CASRRDSTNTGELFF. CDR3 in DNA: TGTGCCAGCAGGAGGGACAGCACAAACACCGGGGAGCTGTTTTTT.

This clonotype was detected a few times. V and J are TRBV20-1 and TRBJ2-5; 8 nucleotides agree with TRBD1. Germline assignment: CDR1 DFQATT and CDR2 SNEGSKA (reference sequence). This CDR3 comprises 16 residues. After removal of 1 base from V and 5 bases from J, the junction contained 12 bases not matched to a gene. CDR3 sequence (DNA): TGCAGTGCTAGAGCTTTAGCGGACAGGGATAGGGAGACCCAGTACTTC. Protein: CSARALADRDRETQYF.

This chain connects TRBV5-7 to TRBJ2-1, with 7 bases aligning to TRBD2. TRBV5-7 is designated an ORF whose function remains uncertain. V shed 3 bases, J shed 0 bases, and the junction held 15 bases outside the gene matches. The CDR3 totals 19 residues. The CDR3 region has the DNA TGTGCCAGCAGCTGGACCCGGGACTACCGACTCAGCTCCTACAATGAGCAGTTCTTC. This gives the protein CASSWTRDYRLSSYNEQFF.

This clonotype was seen ten or more times. This chain uses TRBV28 with TRBJ1-2; TRBD1 matches 9 bases. With V trimmed by 7 bases and J by 3 bases, 3 bases remained unmatched. Germline loops: CDR1 MDHEN, CDR2 SYDVKM. The length of the CDR3 is 13 residues. The CDR3 loop reads CASTTGGDYGYTF. The CDR3 region has the DNA TGTGCCAGCACAACAGGGGGCGACTATGGCTACACCTTC.

The table lists this clonotype with many counts. The rearrangement joins TRBV7-2 to TRBJ2-7, with D hard to call. The CDR3 has 12 residues. The germline gives CDR1 SGHTA, CDR2 FQGNSA. V lost 5 bases and J lost 6, with 11 bases in between. CDR3 nucleotide sequence: TGTGCCAGCAGCGGAATCAGGAGCGAGCAGTACTTC. Its protein product is CASSGIRSEQYF. The complete variable domain, with remaining parts taken from reference TRBV7-2 and TRBJ2-7, reads GAGVSQSPSNKVTEKGKDVELRCDPISGHTALYWYRQSLGQGLEFLIYFQGNSAPDKSGLPSDRFSAERTGGSVSTLTIQRTQQEDSAVYLCASSGIRSEQYFGPGTRLTVT.

This clonotype was seen repeatedly, ten times or more. The rearrangement joins TRBV3-1 to TRBJ1-5; 10 bases map to TRBD1. CDR1 LGHDT and CDR2 YNNKEL come from the germline V gene (reference sequence). The trim removed 5 bases at V and 7 bases at J, leaving 5 bases unmatched. The CDR3 extends over 14 amino acids. As DNA, the CDR3 is TGTGCCAGCAGCGCCCGGGACAGGGGCCAGCCCCAGCATTTT. The encoded protein is CASSARDRGQPQHF. The full variable domain, its missing parts supplied by reference TRBV3-1 and TRBJ1-5, is DTAVSQTPKYLVTQMGNDKSIKCEQNLGHDTMYWYKQDSKKFLKIMFSYNNKELIINETVPNRFSPKSPDKAHLNLHINSLELGDSAVYFCASSARDRGQPQHFGDGTRLSIL.

The chain joins TRBV20-1 to TRBJ2-1; 9 nucleotides line up with TRBD2. Germline trimming cut 6 bases from V and 1 base from J; bases unmatched to any gene: 7. This CDR3 is built from 15 residues. Per the germline V gene, CDR1 is DFQATT and CDR2 is SNEGSKA (reference sequence). The CDR3 is CSAPWAGGSYNEQFF. The DNA of the CDR3 is TGCAGTGCCCCTTGGGCGGGAGGGTCCTACAATGAGCAGTTCTTC.

In its sample, this clonotype was seen many times. DNA for the CDR3: TGCAGTGCCCTTAGCGGGAGGGCCATGGAGACCCAGTACTTC. Translation gives CSALSGRAMETQYF. The V gene is TRBV20-1, the J gene TRBJ2-5, with 11 bases lining up with TRBD2. CDR3 length: 14 residues. Losses at the gene ends were 6 bases for V and 5 bases for J; bases not matched to a gene: 8. The germline gives CDR1 DFQATT, CDR2 SNEGSKA (reference sequence).

The table lists this clonotype with many counts. The chain recombines TRBV20-1 with TRBJ2-1; no clear D. The V and J ends lost 5 bases and 7 bases respectively, with 12 bases between them. Germline CDR1 is DFQATT and CDR2 is SNEGSKA (reference sequence). This CDR3 spans 12 amino acids. As DNA, the CDR3 is TGCAGTGCTCCCTCGTTCCGGAATGAGCAGTTCTTC. Its translation is CSAPSFRNEQFF.

This clonotype appeared many times. The CDR3 spells CASSLGYRGRRYNEQFF. As DNA, the CDR3 is TGTGCCAGCAGCTTAGGTTACAGGGGGCGCCGATACAATGAGCAGTTCTTC. The chain employs TRBV7-2 and TRBJ2-1, with TRBD1 matching 9 bases. The germline gives CDR1 SGHTA, CDR2 FQGNSA. After removal of 1 base from V and 4 bases from J, the junction contained 8 bases not matched to a gene. The CDR3 runs to 17 residues.

This clonotype was observed many times. The chain couples TRBV6-1 to TRBJ2-7; 9 nucleotides match TRBD1. This CDR3 region has 14 residues. Trimming removed 5 bases from V and 7 bases from J; junction bases left unmatched: 9. CDR1 and CDR2 from the germline V gene are MNHNS and SASEGT. The CDR3 DNA reads as TGTGCCAGCAGTCTTAGGGACAGGGTGGAAGAGCAGTACTTC. Protein: CASSLRDRVEEQYF.

In its sample, this clonotype was seen many times. The chain joins TRBV11-3 to TRBJ2-5; D possibly corresponds to TRBD2 (5 bases). Trimming pared 0 bases from V and 11 bases from J, leaving 13 bases between. The CDR3 is made up of 13 amino acids. Germline CDR1 SGHNT, CDR2 YENEEA. The CDR3 loop is CASSLDIVSVQYF. CDR3 nucleotide sequence: TGTGCCAGCAGCTTAGATATTGTTAGCGTTCAGTACTTC.